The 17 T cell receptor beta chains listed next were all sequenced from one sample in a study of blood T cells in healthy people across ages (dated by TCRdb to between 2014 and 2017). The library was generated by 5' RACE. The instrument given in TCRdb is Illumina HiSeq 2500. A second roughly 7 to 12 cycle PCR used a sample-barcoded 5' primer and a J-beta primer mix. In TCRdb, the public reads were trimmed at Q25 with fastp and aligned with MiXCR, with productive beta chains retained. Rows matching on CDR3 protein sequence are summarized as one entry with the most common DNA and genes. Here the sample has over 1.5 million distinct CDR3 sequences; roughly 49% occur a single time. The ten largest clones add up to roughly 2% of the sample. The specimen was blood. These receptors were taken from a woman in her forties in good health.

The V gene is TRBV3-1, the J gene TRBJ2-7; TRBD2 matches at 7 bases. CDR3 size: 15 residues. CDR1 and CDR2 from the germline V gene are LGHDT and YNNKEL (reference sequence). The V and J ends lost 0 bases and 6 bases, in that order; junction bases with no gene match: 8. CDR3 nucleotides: TGTGCCAGCAGCCAAGATTTGGCAGCGGGGCGCGAGCAGTACTTC. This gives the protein CASSQDLAAGREQYF.

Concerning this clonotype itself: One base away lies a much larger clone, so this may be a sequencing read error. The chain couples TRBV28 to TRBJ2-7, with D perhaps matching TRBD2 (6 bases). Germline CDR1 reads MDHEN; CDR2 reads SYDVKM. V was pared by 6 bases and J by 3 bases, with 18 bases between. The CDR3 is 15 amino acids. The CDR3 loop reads CASSPGRGIYYEQYF. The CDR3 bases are TGTGCCAGCAGCCCAGGACGGGGGATCTACTACGAGCAGTACTTC.

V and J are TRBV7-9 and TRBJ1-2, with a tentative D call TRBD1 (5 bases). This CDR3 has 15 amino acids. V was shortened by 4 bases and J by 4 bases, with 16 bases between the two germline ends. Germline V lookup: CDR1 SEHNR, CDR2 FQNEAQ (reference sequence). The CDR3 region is CASSSKLGGVYGYTF. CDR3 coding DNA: TGTGCCAGCAGCTCTAAGTTGGGGGGAGTCTATGGCTACACCTTC.

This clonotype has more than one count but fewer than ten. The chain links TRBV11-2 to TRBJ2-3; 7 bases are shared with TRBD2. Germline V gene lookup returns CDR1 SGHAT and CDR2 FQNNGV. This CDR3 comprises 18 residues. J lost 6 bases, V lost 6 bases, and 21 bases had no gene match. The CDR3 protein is CASRLTLIAGGLGDTQYF. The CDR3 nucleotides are TGTGCCAGCAGGCTCACCCTCATAGCGGGCGGTCTTGGGGATACGCAGTATTTT.

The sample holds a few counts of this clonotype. CDR3 DNA: TGCGCCAGCAGCCAAGGACTAGCGGGGAATGTAGAAGAGACCCAGTACTTC. Translating gives CASSQGLAGNVEETQYF. The chain joins TRBV4-1 to TRBJ2-5; 11 bases are a match to TRBD2. The CDR3 has 17 amino acids. After removal of 1 base from V and 3 bases from J, the junction contained 7 bases not matched to a gene. The germline CDR1 and CDR2 sequences are MGHRA and YSYEKL.

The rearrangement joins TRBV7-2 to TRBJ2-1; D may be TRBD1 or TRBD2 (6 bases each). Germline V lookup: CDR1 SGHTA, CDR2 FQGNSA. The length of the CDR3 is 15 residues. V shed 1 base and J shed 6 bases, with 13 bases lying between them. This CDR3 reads CASSLVGGLINEQFF. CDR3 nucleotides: TGTGCCAGCAGCTTAGTAGGGGGGCTCATCAATGAGCAGTTCTTC.

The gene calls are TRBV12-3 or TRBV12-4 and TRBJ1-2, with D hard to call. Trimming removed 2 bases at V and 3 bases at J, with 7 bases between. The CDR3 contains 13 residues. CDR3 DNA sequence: TGTGCCAGCAGTTTAAAGGCCTACTATGGCTACACCTTC. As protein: CASSLKAYYGYTF.

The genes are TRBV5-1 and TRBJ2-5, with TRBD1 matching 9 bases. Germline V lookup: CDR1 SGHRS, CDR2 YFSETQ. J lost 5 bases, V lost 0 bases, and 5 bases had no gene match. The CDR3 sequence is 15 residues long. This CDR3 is CASSLGTGEWETQYF. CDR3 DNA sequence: TGCGCCAGCAGCTTGGGGACAGGGGAATGGGAGACCCAGTACTTC. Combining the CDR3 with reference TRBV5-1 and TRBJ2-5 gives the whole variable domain KAGVTQTPRYLIKTRGQQVTLSCSPISGHRSVSWYQQTPGQGLQFLFEYFSETQRNKGNFPGRFSGRQFSNSRSEMNVSTLELGDSALYLCASSLGTGEWETQYFGPGTRLLVL.

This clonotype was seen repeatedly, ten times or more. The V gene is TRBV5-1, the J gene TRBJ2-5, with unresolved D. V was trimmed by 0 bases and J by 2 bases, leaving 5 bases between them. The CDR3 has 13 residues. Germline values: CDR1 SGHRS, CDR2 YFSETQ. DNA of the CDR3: TGCGCCAGCAGCTTGGTTAAGCAAGAGACCCAGTACTTC. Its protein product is CASSLVKQETQYF.

CDR3 nucleotides: TGTGCCAGCAGTTTGGGGAAGGGACTTACGCAAACCTCGCGGGGCTACACCTTC. It encodes CASSLGKGLTQTSRGYTF. This chain links TRBV27 with TRBJ1-2; D might be TRBD1 (5 bases). V was pared by 3 bases and J by 8 bases, with 28 bases between. This CDR3 is built from 18 residues. The germline V gene encodes CDR1 MNHEY and CDR2 SMNVEV (reference sequence).

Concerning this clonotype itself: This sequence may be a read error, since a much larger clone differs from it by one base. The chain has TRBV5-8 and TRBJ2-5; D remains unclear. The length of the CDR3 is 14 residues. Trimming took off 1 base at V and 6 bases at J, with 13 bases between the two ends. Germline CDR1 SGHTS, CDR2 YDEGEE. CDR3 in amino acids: CASSLHQARKTQYF. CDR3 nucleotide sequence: TGTGCCAGCAGCTTGCACCAAGCGCGGAAGACCCAGTACTTC.

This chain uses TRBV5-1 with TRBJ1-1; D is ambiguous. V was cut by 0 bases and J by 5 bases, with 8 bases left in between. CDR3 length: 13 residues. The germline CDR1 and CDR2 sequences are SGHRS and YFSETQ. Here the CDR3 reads CASSLEWVTEAFF. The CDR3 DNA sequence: TGCGCCAGCAGCTTGGAGTGGGTAACTGAAGCTTTCTTT. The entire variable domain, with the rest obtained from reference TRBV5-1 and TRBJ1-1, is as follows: KAGVTQTPRYLIKTRGQQVTLSCSPISGHRSVSWYQQTPGQGLQFLFEYFSETQRNKGNFPGRFSGRQFSNSRSEMNVSTLELGDSALYLCASSLEWVTEAFFGQGTRLTVV.

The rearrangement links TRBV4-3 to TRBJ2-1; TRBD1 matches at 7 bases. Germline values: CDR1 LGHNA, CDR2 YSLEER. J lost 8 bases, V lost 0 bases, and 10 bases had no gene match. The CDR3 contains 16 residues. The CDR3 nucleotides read TGCGCCAGCAGCCAAGAACGACAGGGCGGATCGGATGAGCAGTTCTTC. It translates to CASSQERQGGSDEQFF.

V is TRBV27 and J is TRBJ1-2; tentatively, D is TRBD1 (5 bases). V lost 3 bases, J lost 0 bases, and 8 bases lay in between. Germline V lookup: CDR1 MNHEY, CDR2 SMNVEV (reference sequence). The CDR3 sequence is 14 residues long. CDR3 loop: CASSFMTANYGYTF. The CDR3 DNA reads TGTGCCAGCAGTTTTATGACAGCTAACTATGGCTACACCTTC.

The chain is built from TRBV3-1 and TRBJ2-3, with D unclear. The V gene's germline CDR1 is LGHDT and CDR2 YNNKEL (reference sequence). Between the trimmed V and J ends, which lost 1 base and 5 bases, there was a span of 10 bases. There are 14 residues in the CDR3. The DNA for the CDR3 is TGTGCCAGCAGCCAAGCCGAGTCGGAAGATACGCAGTATTTT. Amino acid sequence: CASSQAESEDTQYF.

The CDR3 reads CAGTLEQFF. CDR3 coding DNA: TGCGCCGGCACCTTGGAGCAGTTCTTC. The J gene is TRBJ2-1, the V gene TRBV5-1; D remains unclear. Trimming left V 10 bases short and J 10 bases short, with 9 bases between. Germline V gives CDR1 SGHRS, CDR2 YFSETQ. The CDR3 sequence is 9 residues long. The full variable domain, its missing parts supplied by reference TRBV5-1 and TRBJ2-1, is KAGVTQTPRYLIKTRGQQVTLSCSPISGHRSVSWYQQTPGQGLQFLFEYFSETQRNKGNFPGRFSGRQFSNSRSEMNVSTLELGDSALYLCAGTLEQFFGPGTRLTVL.

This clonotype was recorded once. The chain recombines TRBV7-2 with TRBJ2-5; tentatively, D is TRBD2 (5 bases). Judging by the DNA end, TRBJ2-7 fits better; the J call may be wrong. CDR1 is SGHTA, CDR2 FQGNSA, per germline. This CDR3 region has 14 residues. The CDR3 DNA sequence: TGTGCCAGCAGCTTAATGGAGGATTTAACCGAGCAGTACTTC. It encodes CASSLMEDLTEQYF.